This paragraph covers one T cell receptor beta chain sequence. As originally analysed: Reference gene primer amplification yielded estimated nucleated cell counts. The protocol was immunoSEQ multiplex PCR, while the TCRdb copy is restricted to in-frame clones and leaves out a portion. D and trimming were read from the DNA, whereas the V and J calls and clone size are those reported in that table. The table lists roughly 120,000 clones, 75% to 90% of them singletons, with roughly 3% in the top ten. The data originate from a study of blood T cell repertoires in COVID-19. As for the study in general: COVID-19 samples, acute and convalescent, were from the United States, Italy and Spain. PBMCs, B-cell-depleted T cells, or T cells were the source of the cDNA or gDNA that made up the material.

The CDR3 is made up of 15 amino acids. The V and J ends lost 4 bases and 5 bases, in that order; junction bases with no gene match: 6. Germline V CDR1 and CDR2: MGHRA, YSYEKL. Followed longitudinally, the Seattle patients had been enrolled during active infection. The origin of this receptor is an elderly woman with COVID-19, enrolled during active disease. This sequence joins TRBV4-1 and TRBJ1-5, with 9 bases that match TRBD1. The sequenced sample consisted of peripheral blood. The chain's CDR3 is CASSPGDRGDQPQHF. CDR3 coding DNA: TGCGCCAGCAGCCCGGGAGACAGGGGGGATCAGCCCCAGCATTTT.